The 24 T cell receptor beta chains listed next were all sequenced from one sample in a study of Ad26.COV2.S vaccination and SARS-CoV-2 variants. The sample's treatment: some 20 received Ad26.COV2.S at low or high dose, single or two shots; several received placebo; per-sample allocation not given. Vaccine and placebo recipients were sampled on day 63 after the first injection. Clones were read by immunoSEQ multiplex PCR, and TCRdb kept only the in-frame ones, dropping some. The repertoire holds around 250,000 clones, with around 90% as singletons. The specimen comprised peripheral blood, sampled in a trial of Ad26.COV2.S vaccine versus placebo. The receptors here all came from a person between 18 and 60 years old who received the Ad26.COV2.S COVID-19 vaccine or a placebo.

CDR3 in amino acids: CASSQGSSWDRFNSPLHF. CDR3 DNA sequence: TGCGCCAGCAGCCAAGGTTCGTCCTGGGACAGATTTAATTCACCCCTCCACTTT. The gene calls are TRBV4-3 and TRBJ1-6; 7 bases line up with TRBD1. With 1 base clipped from V and 6 bases from J, the junction kept 12 bases outside the gene matches. This CDR3 region has 18 residues. Germline V lookup: CDR1 LGHNA, CDR2 YSLEER.

About this clone: This specimen includes other DNA sequences encoding the same CDR3. The chain is built from TRBV5-4 and TRBJ2-3; no clear D gene. Germline V gene data show CDR1 as SGHNT and CDR2 as YYREEE (reference sequence). This CDR3 contains 13 residues. The V end was cut by 0 bases, the J end by 2 bases, with 4 bases between. CDR3 amino acids: CASSLGPTDTQYF. The CDR3 region has the DNA TGTGCCAGCAGCTTGGGACCCACAGATACGCAGTATTTT.

V gene TRBV4-3 combines with J gene TRBJ1-2; D uncertain. Trimming removed 0 bases at V and 4 bases at J, with 9 bases between. CDR3 length equals 14 residues. The germline V gene has CDR1 LGHNA and CDR2 YSLEER. CDR3 bases: TGCGCCAGCAGCCAAGACCTTCACTCCTATGGCTACACCTTC. Translation gives CASSQDLHSYGYTF.

This clone has a single count. CDR3 coding DNA: TGCGCCAGCATCCGTGACAGCCACGTTTCGGATGAGCAGTTCTTC. It is translated as CASIRDSHVSDEQFF. V usage is TRBV5-1 and J usage is TRBJ2-1, with D tentatively TRBD1 (5 bases). The CDR3 totals 15 residues. V dropped 6 bases and J dropped 8 bases, with 21 bases sitting between them. Per the germline V gene, CDR1 is SGHRS and CDR2 is YFSETQ.

The chain uses TRBV14 and TRBJ1-1; no definite D call. There are 14 residues in the CDR3. V lost 2 bases and J lost 4, with 11 bases in between. Germline V gene sequence: CDR1 SGHDN, CDR2 FVKESK. In DNA, the CDR3 is TGTGCCAGCAGCCAATCCCCTCCGGTCACTGAAGCTTTCTTT. This encodes CASSQSPPVTEAFF.

The V call is TRBV4-3, the J call TRBJ2-7; D not resolved. Looked up from germline, CDR1 is LGHNA and CDR2 is YSLEER. The CDR3 runs 15 residues. Deletions cut 0 bases from V and 5 bases from J, with 14 bases between. The CDR3 coding sequence is TGCGCCAGCAGCCAAGATCAAGAATCGCCCCACGAGCAGTACTTC. It is translated as CASSQDQESPHEQYF.

The chain joins TRBV27 to TRBJ2-3, with 9 bases that match TRBD1. The length of the CDR3 is 14 residues. Germline V CDR1 and CDR2: MNHEY, SMNVEV (reference sequence). The V and J ends lost 6 bases and 3 bases, in that order; junction bases with no gene match: 4. CDR3 bases: TGTGCCAGCAGCCGGGACAGGGAAACAGATACGCAGTATTTT. The encoded protein is CASSRDRETDTQYF.

J is TRBJ2-1 and V is TRBV11-2; D unclear. The CDR3 is made up of 13 amino acids. Germline lookup yields CDR1 SGHAT and CDR2 FQNNGV. Trimming removed 5 bases at V and 6 bases at J, with 11 bases between. For the CDR3, the DNA is TGTGCCAGCAGCCCCGACGCAGGCAATGAGCAGTTCTTC. The encoded protein is CASSPDAGNEQFF.

The CDR3 bases are TGTGCCTGGAGTGGGTCTAGCGGGAACACCGGGGAGCTGTTTTTT. The encoded protein is CAWSGSSGNTGELFF. The chain links TRBV30 to TRBJ2-2, with 7 positions matching TRBD2. This CDR3 spans 15 amino acids. The trim removed 1 base at V and 1 base at J, leaving 3 bases unmatched. Germline V gene data show CDR1 as GTSNPN and CDR2 as SVGIG (reference sequence). The entire variable domain, with the rest obtained from reference TRBV30 and TRBJ2-2, is as follows: SQTIHQWPATLVQPVGSPLSLECTVEGTSNPNLYWYRQAAGRGLQLLFYSVGIGQISSEVPQNLSASRPQDRQFILSSKKLLLSDSGFYLCAWSGSSGNTGELFFGEGSRLTVL.

The chain links TRBV5-4 to TRBJ1-3; 8 bases agree with TRBD1. Per the germline V gene, CDR1 is SGHNT and CDR2 is YYREEE (reference sequence). This CDR3 has 15 residues. Trimming cost V 6 bases and J 0 bases; bases outside gene matches: 5. CDR3 DNA sequence: TGTGCCAGCACCCACGGACAGGGCTCTGGAAACACCATATATTTT. This gives the protein CASTHGQGSGNTIYF.

This rearrangement joins TRBV5-6 to TRBJ1-1, with no clear D. With 1 base removed from V and 0 bases from J, the gap between germline ends came to 10 bases. CDR3 length: 15 residues. The germline gives CDR1 SGHDT, CDR2 YYEEEE. CDR3 nucleotide sequence: TGTGCCAGCAGCTTGAACCTCAGAGTGAACACTGAAGCTTTCTTT. This gives the protein CASSLNLRVNTEAFF.

This clone appeared many times. The genes are TRBV10-3 and TRBJ1-4, with 10 nucleotides matching TRBD1. This CDR3 contains 16 residues. Trimming took 6 bases from V and 0 from J; bases not matched to a gene: 4. Germline assignment: CDR1 ENHRY and CDR2 SYGVKD. CDR3 loop: CAISSGQGATNEKLFF. The CDR3 DNA reads as TGTGCCATCAGCAGTGGACAGGGGGCAACTAATGAAAAACTGTTTTTT.

The genes are TRBV5-5 and TRBJ1-5, with TRBD1 identical over 7 bases. The CDR3 spans 14 residues. With 6 bases clipped from V and 6 bases from J, the junction kept 9 bases outside the gene matches. Germline CDR1 reads SGHKS; CDR2 reads YYEKEE (reference sequence). CDR3 bases: TGTGCCAGCACCCTGGGTAACAGGGGTCAGCCCCAGCATTTT. This gives the protein CASTLGNRGQPQHF.

The rearrangement joins TRBV27 to TRBJ2-3, with 9 bases fitting TRBD2. CDR1 is MNHEY, CDR2 SMNVEV, per germline (reference sequence). This CDR3 region has 16 residues. Losses at the gene ends were 5 bases for V and 4 bases for J; bases not matched to a gene: 10. The CDR3, as DNA: TGTGCCAGCAGTATCGTCATGGCGGGAGGGCCAGATACGCAGTATTTT. Amino acids: CASSIVMAGGPDTQYF.

The rearrangement uses TRBV6-2 or TRBV6-3 and TRBJ1-5, with D possibly matching TRBD1 (5 bases). Germline V lookup: CDR1 MNHEY, CDR2 SVGEGT. The CDR3 is 15 residues long. Trimming took 5 bases from V and 0 from J, leaving 11 bases between them. CDR3 DNA sequence: TGTGCCAGCAGTGGGGGTCAGGCTAGCAATCAGCCCCAGCATTTT. As protein: CASSGGQASNQPQHF.

Only a few counts were recorded for this clone. The rearrangement joins TRBV6-5 to TRBJ1-1; D not resolved. Germline-derived CDR1 and CDR2 are MNHEY and SVGAGI. CDR3 length: 16 residues. The V end was cut by 2 bases, the J end by 0 bases, with 13 bases between. The CDR3 bases are TGTGCCAGCAGTTACAGAAAACTGACGTTGAACACTGAAGCTTTCTTT. Its protein product is CASSYRKLTLNTEAFF.

The rearrangement joins TRBV25-1 to TRBJ2-7; D tentatively reads TRBD1 or TRBD2 (6 bases each). Germline assignment: CDR1 MGHDK and CDR2 SYGVNS. Trimming cost V 2 bases and J 3 bases, with 20 bases left between them. The CDR3 loop spans 17 amino acids. CDR3 region: CASSEPRPRDTHYEQYF. As DNA, the CDR3 is TGTGCCAGCAGTGAACCTCGTCCGCGGGACACCCACTACGAGCAGTACTTC.

The V call is TRBV9, the J call TRBJ1-2; no clear D. V dropped 0 bases and J dropped 4 bases, with 10 bases sitting between them. CDR3 size: 14 residues. Germline V gene lookup returns CDR1 SGDLS and CDR2 YYNGEE. The CDR3 sequence is CASSVGTGSYGYTF. In DNA, the CDR3 is TGTGCCAGCAGCGTAGGGACCGGGAGCTATGGCTACACCTTC.

The chain carries TRBV19 and TRBJ1-5; D unresolved. This CDR3 is built from 16 residues. V was clipped by 1 base and J by 2 bases, with 12 bases between them. Germline V CDR1 and CDR2: LNHDA, SQIVND (reference sequence). The CDR3 protein is CASSIGSRAGNQPQHF. The CDR3 bases are TGTGCCAGTAGTATAGGGAGCCGAGCAGGCAATCAGCCCCAGCATTTT.

The genes are TRBV4-3 and TRBJ2-1; TRBD2 is a possible D gene (6 bases). V was pared by 1 base and J by 2 bases, with 12 bases between. CDR3 length equals 16 residues. From germline, CDR1 is LGHNA and CDR2 YSLEER. The CDR3 loop is CASSQGGTPPYNEQFF. In DNA form, the CDR3 reads TGCGCCAGCAGCCAAGGCGGGACTCCCCCCTACAATGAGCAGTTCTTC.

J is TRBJ1-6 and V is TRBV14; D is uncertain. Germline CDR1 SGHDN, CDR2 FVKESK. This CDR3 is built from 15 residues. Trimming cost V 4 bases and J 3 bases, with 10 bases left between them. CDR3 bases: TGTGCCAGCAGCCCAACAGATCACTATAATTCACCCCTCCACTTT. This translates into CASSPTDHYNSPLHF.

The chain recombines TRBV9 with TRBJ2-2; no definite D call. The CDR3 loop spans 13 amino acids. Germline CDR1 SGDLS, CDR2 YYNGEE. The V end lost 3 bases, the J end lost 2 bases, and 5 bases lay between the germline ends. CDR3 sequence (DNA): TGTGCCAGCAGCGCGTTAAACACCGGGGAGCTGTTTTTT. Translated, it gives CASSALNTGELFF.

The chain joins TRBV7-9 to TRBJ2-1; 8 nucleotides agree with TRBD2. V shed 7 bases, J shed 3 bases, and the junction held 11 bases outside the gene matches. The CDR3 is made up of 16 amino acids. CDR1 is SEHNR, CDR2 FQNEAQ, per germline (reference sequence). CDR3 bases: TGTGCCAGCACCCAGGGGCGGGAGGAGATCTACAATGAGCAGTTCTTC. It encodes CASTQGREEIYNEQFF.

The chain joins TRBV3-1 (or the pseudogene TRBV3-2) to TRBJ1-6; the match to TRBD1 covers 8 bases. The CDR3 is made up of 20 amino acids. V lost 1 base and J lost 2; bases outside the gene matches: 13. Germline V CDR1 and CDR2: LGHDT, YNNKEL (reference sequence). The CDR3 region is CASSQGSGTGYLAYNSPLHF. The CDR3 bases are TGTGCCAGCAGCCAAGGTTCCGGGACAGGCTATTTGGCCTATAATTCACCCCTCCACTTT.